One and the same sample provided the 30 T cell receptor beta chains below, sequenced in a study of T cell responses to AZD1222 COVID-19 vaccine (TCRdb year 2021). The label giving this sample's time point can be read as: baseline before first vaccination. Library generation was performed with the immunoSEQ multiplex PCR assay. Not all clones reach the TCRdb copy of this immuneACCESS table, which keeps in-frame sequences only. Checked studies attribute under half of the gap to unresolved V genes and leave the rest unexplained. The sample table contains about 130,000 clones; only one count was recorded for approximately 84% of them. The ten largest make up 4.1% of the sample. This sample comprised peripheral blood, obtained on day 0 of AZD1222 vaccination. The receptors here all came from an adult in good health.

For the CDR3, the DNA is TGTGCCAGCAGCGTGGCGTCTCTTCCTAATTCACCCCTCCACTTT. The encoded protein is CASSVASLPNSPLHF. The rearrangement uses TRBV9 and TRBJ1-6, with D unresolved. The CDR3 contains 15 residues. Deletions cut 2 bases from V and 6 bases from J, with 12 bases between. The V gene's germline CDR1 is SGDLS and CDR2 YYNGEE.

The chain carries TRBV28 and TRBJ2-7; D ambiguous. Germline CDR1 reads MDHEN; CDR2 reads SYDVKM. V was cut by 6 bases and J by 4 bases, with 22 bases left in between. This CDR3 has 16 amino acids. The CDR3 loop reads CASSFTSVGLGYEQYF. In nucleotides, the CDR3 is TGTGCCAGCAGCTTTACCTCCGTAGGGTTAGGGTACGAGCAGTACTTC.

The J gene is TRBJ2-3, the V gene TRBV28; 7 bases are a match to TRBD1. The germline CDR1 and CDR2 sequences are MDHEN and SYDVKM. V gave up 5 bases and J gave up 2 bases; unmatched junction bases: 7. The CDR3 loop spans 15 amino acids. The CDR3 spells CASSLRGSHTDTQYF. DNA for the CDR3: TGTGCCAGCAGTCTCAGGGGGTCCCACACAGATACGCAGTATTTT.

The genes are TRBV28 and TRBJ1-6, with no clear D. The V gene's germline CDR1 is MDHEN and CDR2 SYDVKM. The CDR3 consists of 14 residues. V lost 3 bases, J lost 3 bases, and 6 bases lay in between. The CDR3, as DNA: TGTGCCAGCAGTTTCGACCTCTATAATTCACCCCTCCACTTT. Amino acids: CASSFDLYNSPLHF.

The chain has TRBV7-2 and TRBJ2-7, with D perhaps matching TRBD2 (7 bases). Germline CDR1 SGHTA, CDR2 FQGNSA. The V end lost 5 bases, the J end lost 2 bases, and 16 bases lay between the germline ends. The CDR3 is 15 amino acids. CDR3 in amino acids: CASSNRGAPPYEQYF. The CDR3 coding sequence is TGTGCCAGCAGCAACCGGGGGGCACCCCCCTACGAGCAGTACTTC.

This clone was picked up a small number of times. The genes are TRBV25-1 and TRBJ1-2; D uncertain. Looked up from germline, CDR1 is MGHDK and CDR2 is SYGVNS. This CDR3 region has 14 residues. V lost 3 bases to trimming and J lost 2 bases, with 10 bases between them. The CDR3 is CASSDRGSNYGYTF. In DNA, the CDR3 is TGTGCCAGCAGTGACCGCGGTTCCAACTATGGCTACACCTTC.

This clone was seen a single time. The gene calls are TRBV12-3 or TRBV12-4 and TRBJ1-2; D perhaps matches TRBD1 (5 bases). Trimming removed 3 bases at V and 8 bases at J, with 10 bases between. The CDR3 is 12 residues long. CDR3 coding DNA: TGTGCCAGCAGTTTCGGGGGATTAGGCTACACCTTC. It translates to CASSFGGLGYTF.

The V gene is TRBV7-3, the J gene TRBJ2-2; TRBD1 might be the D (5 bases). Germline values: CDR1 SGHTA, CDR2 FQGTGA. This CDR3 contains 14 residues. Trimming took 4 bases from V and 4 from J, leaving 10 bases between them. CDR3 sequence (DNA): TGTGCCAGCAGCTCCCACAGGACCACCGGGGAGCTGTTTTTT. Translating it yields CASSSHRTTGELFF.

The V and J genes are TRBV5-1 and TRBJ2-5; possible D gene TRBD1, 5 bases. Trimming removed 4 bases at V and 5 bases at J, with 12 bases between. The CDR3 is 13 amino acids. In germline, CDR1 is SGHRS, CDR2 YFSETQ. CDR3: CASSPRQTETQYF. CDR3 bases: TGCGCCAGCAGCCCCAGACAGACCGAGACCCAGTACTTC. Filled out from reference TRBV5-1 and TRBJ2-5, the complete variable domain reads KAGVTQTPRYLIKTRGQQVTLSCSPISGHRSVSWYQQTPGQGLQFLFEYFSETQRNKGNFPGRFSGRQFSNSRSEMNVSTLELGDSALYLCASSPRQTETQYFGPGTRLLVL.

The V gene is TRBV30, the J gene TRBJ1-3; 7 bases line up with TRBD1. Germline V gene data show CDR1 as GTSNPN and CDR2 as SVGIG (reference sequence). V trimming: 1 base; J trimming: 0 bases; junction bases outside the gene matches: 3. The CDR3 spans 15 residues. CDR3 protein: CAWSGTGASGNTIYF. In nucleotides, the CDR3 is TGTGCCTGGAGTGGTACAGGGGCCTCTGGAAACACCATATATTTT.

This sequence joins TRBV6-1 and TRBJ1-1; D gene uncertain. Trimming cost V 3 bases and J 0 bases, with 8 bases left between them. Looked up from germline, CDR1 is MNHNS and CDR2 is SASEGT. The CDR3 length is 14 residues. DNA of the CDR3: TGTGCCAGCAGTGAGAACAGCTTGAACACTGAAGCTTTCTTT. Translation gives CASSENSLNTEAFF.

This sequence joins TRBV30 and TRBJ2-3; D is unclear. Trimming removed 1 base from V and 3 bases from J, with 8 bases in between. The CDR3 covers 13 residues. Per the germline V gene, CDR1 is GTSNPN and CDR2 is SVGIG (reference sequence). The CDR3 is CAWSGRLTDTQYF. CDR3 DNA sequence: TGTGCCTGGAGTGGCAGACTGACAGATACGCAGTATTTT.

The rearrangement links TRBV5-1 to TRBJ1-2; no definite D call. This CDR3 has 15 amino acids. Germline V CDR1 and CDR2: SGHRS, YFSETQ. With 4 bases removed from V and 2 bases from J, the gap between germline ends came to 15 bases. In DNA, the CDR3 is TGCGCCAGCAGCCCAGAGGGTCCAGGCAACTATGGCTACACCTTC. Encoded protein: CASSPEGPGNYGYTF.

The chain couples TRBV19 to TRBJ2-1, with 8 bases fitting TRBD2. V lost 5 bases and J lost 0; bases outside the gene matches: 0. The CDR3 length is 14 residues. Germline CDR1 reads LNHDA; CDR2 reads SQIVND (reference sequence). The CDR3 DNA is TGTGCCAGTAGTGGGACTAGCTCCTACAATGAGCAGTTCTTC. As protein: CASSGTSSYNEQFF.

The V gene is TRBV19, the J gene TRBJ1-3, with a tentative D call TRBD1 (6 bases). With 10 bases removed from V and 3 bases from J, the gap between germline ends came to 16 bases. Per the germline V gene, CDR1 is LNHDA and CDR2 is SQIVND (reference sequence). This CDR3 has 14 residues. The CDR3 sequence: CATLQTGGGNTIYF. The CDR3 region has the DNA TGTGCCACTCTTCAGACAGGCGGTGGAAACACCATATATTTT.

The chain is built from TRBV24-1 and TRBJ2-7; TRBD1 aligns across 8 bases. CDR1 KGHDR and CDR2 SFDVKD come from the germline V gene. This CDR3 has 14 residues. The J segment lost 3 bases and the V segment lost 3 bases, leaving 3 bases of the junction unmatched. In DNA form, the CDR3 reads TGTGCCACCAGTGATAACGGACAGGGCTACGAGCAGTACTTC. Encoded protein: CATSDNGQGYEQYF.

This rearrangement joins TRBV6-5 to TRBJ1-3; tentative D call: TRBD1 (6 bases). The germline CDR1 and CDR2 sequences are MNHEY and SVGAGI. The V end lost 0 bases, the J end lost 3 bases, and 9 bases lay between the germline ends. The CDR3 loop spans 15 amino acids. CDR3 coding DNA: TGTGCCAGCAGTTACTCACAGGGATATGGAAACACCATATATTTT. Translated: CASSYSQGYGNTIYF.

The genes are TRBV30 and TRBJ1-2, with D maybe TRBD1 (5 bases). CDR1 and CDR2 from the germline V gene are GTSNPN and SVGIG (reference sequence). There are 12 residues in the CDR3. V lost 6 bases to trimming and J lost 0 bases, with 8 bases between them. CDR3 in DNA: TGTGCCTGCGGGGCCCCTAACTATGGCTACACCTTC. Residues: CACGAPNYGYTF.

V gene TRBV5-1 combines with J gene TRBJ1-2, with 9 bases that match TRBD1. V lost 0 bases to trimming and J lost 8 bases; unmatched junction nucleotides: 11. Germline CDR1 reads SGHRS; CDR2 reads YFSETQ. The length of the CDR3 is 16 residues. The CDR3 reads CASSLGATGGMGGYTF. The CDR3, as DNA: TGCGCCAGCAGCTTGGGGGCGACAGGGGGAATGGGAGGCTACACCTTC.

The gene calls are TRBV24-1 and TRBJ2-1; D not resolved. The V gene's germline CDR1 is KGHDR and CDR2 SFDVKD. The CDR3 loop spans 17 amino acids. V was trimmed by 2 bases and J by 1 base, leaving 14 bases between them. CDR3 nucleotides: TGTGCCACCAGTGATTCCCGTCCGTTGGGGTCCTACAATGAGCAGTTCTTC. It encodes CATSDSRPLGSYNEQFF.

DNA of the CDR3: TGTGCCAGCTCACCTGACAGGGGCAGCACTGAAGCTTTCTTT. Encoded protein: CASSPDRGSTEAFF. The V and J genes are TRBV18 and TRBJ1-1; TRBD1 matches 8 bases. The germline V gene has CDR1 KGHSH and CDR2 LQKENI. V dropped 3 bases and J dropped 4; count of bases not matched to a gene: 4. This CDR3 has 14 amino acids.

This chain links TRBV3-1 (or the pseudogene TRBV3-2) with TRBJ1-1; D call uncertain. CDR1 is LGHDT and CDR2 is YNNKEL in the germline V gene (reference sequence). Deletions cut 1 base from V and 12 bases from J, with 15 bases between. The CDR3 covers 13 residues. For the CDR3, the DNA is TGTGCCAGCAGCCAAGGACGAGGAGTGATAACTTTCTTT. Amino acids: CASSQGRGVITFF.

This clone has only one observation. This chain connects TRBV9 to TRBJ1-1; D uncertain. V gave up 6 bases and J gave up 11 bases, with 20 bases separating them. The CDR3 spans 13 residues. The germline gives CDR1 SGDLS, CDR2 YYNGEE. Written as DNA, the CDR3 is TGTGCCAGCAAGGCCGGCGGACTCAATCGGGCTTTCTTT. Amino acid sequence: CASKAGGLNRAFF.

The chain uses TRBV3-1 (or the pseudogene TRBV3-2) and TRBJ2-2; possible D gene TRBD2, 6 bases. The V and J ends lost 2 bases and 2 bases respectively, with 9 bases between them. The germline gives CDR1 LGHDT, CDR2 YNNKEL (reference sequence). CDR3 length: 15 residues. The CDR3 DNA is TGTGCCAGCAGCCAACAGGGAGGAAACACCGGGGAGCTGTTTTTT. This translates into CASSQQGGNTGELFF.

This clone appeared a single time. The chain employs TRBV28 and TRBJ1-4, with TRBD1 identical over 7 bases. The CDR3 covers 14 residues. V trimming: 11 bases; J trimming: 0 bases; junction bases outside the gene matches: 6. The germline V gene has CDR1 MDHEN and CDR2 SYDVKM. The chain's CDR3 is CAAEGAATNEKLFF. The CDR3 DNA follows: TGTGCCGCAGAGGGGGCGGCAACTAATGAAAAACTGTTTTTT.

The rearrangement joins TRBV20-1 to TRBJ1-1, with unresolved D. The CDR3 sequence is 11 residues long. The V gene's germline CDR1 is DFQATT and CDR2 SNEGSKA (reference sequence). V lost 3 bases to trimming and J lost 1 base, with 3 bases between them. The CDR3: CSASRNTEAFF. CDR3 in DNA: TGCAGTGCTAGCCGGAACACTGAAGCTTTCTTT.

This clone has more than one count but fewer than ten. The chain uses TRBV4-1 and TRBJ2-7; possibly TRBD1 for D (5 bases). Germline CDR1 is MGHRA and CDR2 is YSYEKL. The CDR3 is made up of 12 amino acids. V was cut by 4 bases and J by 6 bases, with 10 bases left in between. The DNA for the CDR3 is TGCGCCAGCAGCCCTGCAGGGTCCGAGCAGTACTTC. Protein sequence: CASSPAGSEQYF.

This chain joins TRBV9 and TRBJ1-5; 9 bases line up with TRBD1. This CDR3 region has 14 residues. The V and J ends lost 3 bases and 5 bases, in that order; junction bases with no gene match: 3. Germline V lookup: CDR1 SGDLS, CDR2 YYNGEE. The CDR3 sequence: CASSADRGDQPQHF. For the CDR3, the DNA is TGTGCCAGCAGCGCCGACAGGGGGGATCAGCCCCAGCATTTT.

This clone has only one observation. The chain has TRBV18 and TRBJ1-1; D is uncertain. The V end lost 6 bases, the J end lost 1 base, and 9 bases lay between the germline ends. The CDR3 spans 13 residues. CDR1 KGHSH and CDR2 LQKENI come from the germline V gene. CDR3 coding DNA: TGTGCCAGCTCTCTTGACGGGAACACTGAAGCTTTCTTT. Its translation is CASSLDGNTEAFF.

This rearrangement joins TRBV6-5 to TRBJ1-5; 8 bases agree with TRBD1. Looked up from germline, CDR1 is MNHEY and CDR2 is SVGAGI. V dropped 5 bases and J dropped 4; count of bases not matched to a gene: 4. The CDR3 sequence is 14 residues long. As DNA, the CDR3 is TGTGCCAGCAGTCGACAGGGGATAAATCAGCCCCAGCATTTT. This codes for CASSRQGINQPQHF.